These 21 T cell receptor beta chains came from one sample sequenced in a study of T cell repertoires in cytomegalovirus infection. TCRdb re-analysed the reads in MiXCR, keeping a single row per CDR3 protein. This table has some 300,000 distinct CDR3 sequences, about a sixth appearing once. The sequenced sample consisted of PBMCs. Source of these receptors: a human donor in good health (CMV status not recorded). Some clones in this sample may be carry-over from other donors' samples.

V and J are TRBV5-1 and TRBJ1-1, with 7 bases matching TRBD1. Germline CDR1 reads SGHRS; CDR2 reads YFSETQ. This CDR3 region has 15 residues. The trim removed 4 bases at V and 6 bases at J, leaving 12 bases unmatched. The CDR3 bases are TGCGCCAGCAGCCCCGGACGGGACAGCTCTTCTGAAGCTTTCTTT. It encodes CASSPGRDSSSEAFF.

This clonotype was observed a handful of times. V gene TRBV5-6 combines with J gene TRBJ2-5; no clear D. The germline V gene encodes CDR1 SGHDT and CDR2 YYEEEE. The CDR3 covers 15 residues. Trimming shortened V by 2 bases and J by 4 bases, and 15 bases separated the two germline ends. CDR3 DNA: TGTGCCAGCAGCTTCCTGGTGGGTAGCAGAGAGACCCAGTACTTC. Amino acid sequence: CASSFLVGSRETQYF.

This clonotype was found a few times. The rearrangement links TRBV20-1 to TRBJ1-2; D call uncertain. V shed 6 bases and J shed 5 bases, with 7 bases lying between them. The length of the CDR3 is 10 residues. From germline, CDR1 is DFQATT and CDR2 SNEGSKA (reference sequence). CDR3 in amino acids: CSAPEYGYTF. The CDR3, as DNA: TGCAGTGCCCCCGAATATGGCTACACCTTC.

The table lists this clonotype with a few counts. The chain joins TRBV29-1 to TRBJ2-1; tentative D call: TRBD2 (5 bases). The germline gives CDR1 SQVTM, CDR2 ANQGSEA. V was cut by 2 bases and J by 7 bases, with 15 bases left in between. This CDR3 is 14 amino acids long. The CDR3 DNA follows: TGCAGCGTTGAATTCCCGGGGTCAAGGAATGAGCAGTTCTTC. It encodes CSVEFPGSRNEQFF.

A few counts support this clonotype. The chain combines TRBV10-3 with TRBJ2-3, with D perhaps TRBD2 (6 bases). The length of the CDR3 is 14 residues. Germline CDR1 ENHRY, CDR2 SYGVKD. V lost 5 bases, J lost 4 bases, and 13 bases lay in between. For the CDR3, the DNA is TGTGCCATCAGTCCGACACCGGGGGCAGATACGCAGTATTTT. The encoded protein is CAISPTPGADTQYF.

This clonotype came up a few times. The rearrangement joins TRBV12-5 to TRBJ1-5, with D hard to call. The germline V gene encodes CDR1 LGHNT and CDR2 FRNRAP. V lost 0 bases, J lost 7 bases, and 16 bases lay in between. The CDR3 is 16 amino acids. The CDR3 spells CASGLVLGGSGQPQHF. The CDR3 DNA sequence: TGTGCTAGTGGTTTGGTACTTGGTGGCAGTGGCCAGCCCCAGCATTTT.

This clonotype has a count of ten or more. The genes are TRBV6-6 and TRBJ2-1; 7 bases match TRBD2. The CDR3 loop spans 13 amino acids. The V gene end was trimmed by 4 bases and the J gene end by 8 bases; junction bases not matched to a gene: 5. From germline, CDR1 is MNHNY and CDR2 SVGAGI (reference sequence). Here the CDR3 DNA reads TGTGCCAGCAGTTGGGGAGGGACGGATGAGCAGTTCTTC. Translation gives CASSWGGTDEQFF.

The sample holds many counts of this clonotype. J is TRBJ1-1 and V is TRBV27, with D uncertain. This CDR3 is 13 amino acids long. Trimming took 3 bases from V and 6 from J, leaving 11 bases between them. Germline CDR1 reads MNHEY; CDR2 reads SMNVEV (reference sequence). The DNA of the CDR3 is TGTGCCAGCAGTTTCAGTCGGCGGGCTGAAGCTTTCTTT. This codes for CASSFSRRAEAFF.

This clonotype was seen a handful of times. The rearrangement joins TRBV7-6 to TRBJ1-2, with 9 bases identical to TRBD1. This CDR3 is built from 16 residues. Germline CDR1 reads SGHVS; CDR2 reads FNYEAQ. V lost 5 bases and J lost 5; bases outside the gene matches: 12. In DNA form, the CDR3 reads TGTGCCAGCAGCCCACAGGGGGCGAGCGGCGTGTATGGCTACACCTTC. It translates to CASSPQGASGVYGYTF.

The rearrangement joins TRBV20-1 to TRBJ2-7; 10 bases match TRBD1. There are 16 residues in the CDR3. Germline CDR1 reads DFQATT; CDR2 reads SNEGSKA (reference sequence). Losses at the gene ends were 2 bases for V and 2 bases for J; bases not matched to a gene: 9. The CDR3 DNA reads TGCAGTGCTAGAAACCCGGGACAGGGGACCACCTACGAGCAGTACTTC. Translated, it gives CSARNPGQGTTYEQYF.

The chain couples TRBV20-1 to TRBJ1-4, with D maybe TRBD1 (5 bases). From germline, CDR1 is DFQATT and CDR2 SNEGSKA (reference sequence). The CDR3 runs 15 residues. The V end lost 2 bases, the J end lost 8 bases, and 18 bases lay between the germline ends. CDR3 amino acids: CSARIDTGPREKLFF. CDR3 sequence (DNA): TGCAGTGCTAGAATTGACACAGGACCAAGGGAAAAACTGTTTTTT.

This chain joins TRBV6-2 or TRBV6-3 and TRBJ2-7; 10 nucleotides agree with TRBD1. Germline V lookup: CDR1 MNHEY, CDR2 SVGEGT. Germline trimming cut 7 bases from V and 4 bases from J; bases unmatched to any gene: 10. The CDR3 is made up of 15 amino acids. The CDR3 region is CASTPSGTGVYEQYF. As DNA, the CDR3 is TGTGCCAGCACTCCTTCCGGGACAGGGGTGTACGAGCAGTACTTC.

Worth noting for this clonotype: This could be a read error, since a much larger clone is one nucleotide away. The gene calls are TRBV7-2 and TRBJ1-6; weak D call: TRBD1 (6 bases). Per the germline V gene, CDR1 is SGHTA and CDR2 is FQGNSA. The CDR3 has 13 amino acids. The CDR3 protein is CASSPDRNSPHHF. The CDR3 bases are TGTGCCAGCAGCCCCGACAGGAATTCACCCCACCACTTT.

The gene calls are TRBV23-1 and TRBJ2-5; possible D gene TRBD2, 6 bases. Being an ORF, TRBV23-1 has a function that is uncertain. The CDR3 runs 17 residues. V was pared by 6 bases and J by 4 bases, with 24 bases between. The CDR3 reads CASSHPGGSALRETQYF. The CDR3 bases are TGCGCCAGCAGCCACCCCGGGGGTTCTGCTCTGAGAGAGACCCAGTACTTC.

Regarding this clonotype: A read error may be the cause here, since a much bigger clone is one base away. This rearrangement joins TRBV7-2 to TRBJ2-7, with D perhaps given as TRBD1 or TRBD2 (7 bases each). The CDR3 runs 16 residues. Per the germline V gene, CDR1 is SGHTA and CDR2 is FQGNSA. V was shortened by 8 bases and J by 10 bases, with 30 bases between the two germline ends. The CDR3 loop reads CASGGRAGGWTGDQYF. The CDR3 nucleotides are TGTGCCAGCGGGGGGAGGGCAGGGGGTTGGACTGGGGACCAGTACTTC.

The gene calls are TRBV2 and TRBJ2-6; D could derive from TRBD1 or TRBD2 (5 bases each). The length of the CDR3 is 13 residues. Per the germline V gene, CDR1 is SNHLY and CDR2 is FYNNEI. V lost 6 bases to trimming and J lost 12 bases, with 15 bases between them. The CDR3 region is CASSKGQGAVLTF. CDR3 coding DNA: TGTGCCAGCAGCAAGGGGCAGGGAGCCGTCCTGACTTTC.

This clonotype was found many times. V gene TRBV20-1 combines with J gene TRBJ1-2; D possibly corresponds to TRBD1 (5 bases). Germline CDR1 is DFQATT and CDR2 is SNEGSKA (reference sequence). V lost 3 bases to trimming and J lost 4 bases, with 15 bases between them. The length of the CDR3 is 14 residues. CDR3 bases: TGCAGTGCTAGGGGACGGGGGAGGAGCTATGGCTACACCTTC. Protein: CSARGRGRSYGYTF.

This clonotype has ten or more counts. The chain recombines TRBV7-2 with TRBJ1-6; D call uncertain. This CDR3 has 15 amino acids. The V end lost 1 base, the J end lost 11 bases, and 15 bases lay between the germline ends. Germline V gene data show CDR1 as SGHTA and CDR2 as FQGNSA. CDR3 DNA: TGTGCCAGCAGCTTAGGAGCGCCGGGTACAGCACCCCTCCACTTT. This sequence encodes CASSLGAPGTAPLHF.

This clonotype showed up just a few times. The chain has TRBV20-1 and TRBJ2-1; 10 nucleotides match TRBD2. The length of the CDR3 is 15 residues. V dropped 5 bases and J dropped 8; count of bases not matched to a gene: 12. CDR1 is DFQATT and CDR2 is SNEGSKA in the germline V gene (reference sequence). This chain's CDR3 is CSAPNQGLARYEQFF. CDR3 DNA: TGCAGTGCTCCAAATCAGGGACTAGCGAGGTATGAGCAGTTCTTC.

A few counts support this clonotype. For the CDR3, the DNA is TGCAGTGCTAGAGTGACTAGCGGGCCCCACTCCTACGAGCAGTACTTC. This gives the protein CSARVTSGPHSYEQYF. The chain is built from TRBV20-1 and TRBJ2-7; 10 nucleotides agree with TRBD2. The CDR3 runs 16 residues. The germline gives CDR1 DFQATT, CDR2 SNEGSKA (reference sequence). J lost 0 bases, V lost 1 base, and 6 bases had no gene match.

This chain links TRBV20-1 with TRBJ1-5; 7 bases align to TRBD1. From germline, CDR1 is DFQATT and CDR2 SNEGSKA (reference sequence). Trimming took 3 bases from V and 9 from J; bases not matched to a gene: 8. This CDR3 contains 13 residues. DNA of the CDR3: TGCAGTGCTAGCATGACAGGGCCGTCGCCCCAGCATTTT. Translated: CSASMTGPSPQHF.